A single sample is the source of the 2 T cell receptor beta chains below, sequenced in a study of cytomegalovirus exposure and HLA in healthy donors (dated by TCRdb to about 2017). The library was generated by the immunoSEQ multiplex PCR assay. For the multiplex PCR, a mixture combining 60 forward primers for TCR Vbeta segments and 13 reverse primers for TCR Jbeta segments was used. TCRdb limited this immuneACCESS table to in-frame rearrangements with V and J called. A share of clones is missing; checked studies link under half to unresolved V genes, and the rest is unexplained. This sample is represented by about 170,000 clones; approximately 71% of them were singletons. Of the sample, about 4.9% is held by the ten largest clones. The sample taken for sequencing was PBMCs. The receptors shown here come from a woman aged 18 to 35 in good health and CMV-seropositive.

The chain joins TRBV19 to TRBJ1-1, with 7 bases lining up with TRBD1. This CDR3 has 14 residues. V dropped 5 bases and J dropped 4; count of bases not matched to a gene: 7. Germline V lookup: CDR1 LNHDA, CDR2 SQIVND (reference sequence). CDR3 residues: CASSGVTGLTEAFF. The CDR3 DNA is TGTGCCAGTAGTGGTGTGACAGGGCTCACTGAAGCTTTCTTT.

This chain uses TRBV7-2 with TRBJ2-7; 9 nucleotides match TRBD1. CDR1 and CDR2 (germline): SGHTA, FQGNSA. V lost 0 bases, J lost 7 bases, and 4 bases stayed unmatched. This CDR3 spans 14 amino acids. CDR3 in DNA: TGTGCCAGCAGCTTAGCGGGGACAGGGAGTGAGCAGTACTTC. It is translated as CASSLAGTGSEQYF.